The sequence of this T cell receptor (beta chain) was determined in a study of tumor-infiltrating lymphocytes in localized non-small cell lung cancer. Study results and limitations: Not all patients were TCR sequenced, owing to tissue quantity.

Method: immunoSEQ multiplex PCR; TCRdb's copy keeps in-frame clones and lacks some. The sample yields 20,000 to 25,000 clones, roughly 69% seen once. CDR1 and CDR2 from the germline V gene are MGHRA and YSYEKL. V was clipped by 1 base and J by 6 bases; unmatched bases: 5. The CDR3 is made up of 14 amino acids. Details on this clone: The antigen is undetermined.

The receptor was isolated from a human donor with non-small cell lung cancer. Sequenced input: lung tumor tissue. The chain combines TRBV4-1 with TRBJ2-7; TRBD1 matches 8 bases. Written as DNA, the CDR3 is TGCGCCAGCAGCCAAGGTACAGGGGGAGGCGAGCAGTACTTC. This translates into CASSQGTGGGEQYF.